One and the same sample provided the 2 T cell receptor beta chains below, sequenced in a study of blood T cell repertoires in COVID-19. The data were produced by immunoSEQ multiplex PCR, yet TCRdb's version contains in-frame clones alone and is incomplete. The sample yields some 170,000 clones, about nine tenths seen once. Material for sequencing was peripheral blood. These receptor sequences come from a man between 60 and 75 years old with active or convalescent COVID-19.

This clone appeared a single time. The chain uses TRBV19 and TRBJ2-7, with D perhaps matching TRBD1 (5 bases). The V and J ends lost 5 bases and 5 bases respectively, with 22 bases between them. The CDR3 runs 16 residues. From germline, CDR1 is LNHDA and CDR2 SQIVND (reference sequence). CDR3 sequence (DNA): TGTGCCAGTAGTTTAACCACCTTCAGGGTTGGGAACGAGCAGTACTTC. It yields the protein CASSLTTFRVGNEQYF.

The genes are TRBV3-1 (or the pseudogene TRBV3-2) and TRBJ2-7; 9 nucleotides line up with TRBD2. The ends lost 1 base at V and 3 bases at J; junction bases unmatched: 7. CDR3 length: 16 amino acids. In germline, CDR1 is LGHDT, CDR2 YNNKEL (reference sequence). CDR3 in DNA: TGTGCCAGCAGCCAAGTCAACGGACTAGCGTACTACGAGCAGTACTTC. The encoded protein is CASSQVNGLAYYEQYF.